This T cell receptor (beta chain) was recorded in a study of blood T cell repertoires in COVID-19. Overall study context: The analysed material was cDNA or gDNA that came from T cells, B-cell-depleted T cells, or PBMCs.

Cohort assignment relied on participant-reported clinical history. CDR1 is SGHNT, CDR2 YENEEA, per germline. This CDR3 is built from 16 residues. V shed 0 bases and J 2 bases; nucleotides not matched to a gene: 4. In the study's own analysis: The assay estimated nucleated cells by amplifying reference gene primers. Some clones are missing from TCRdb's copy, which holds only in-frame ones; the method was immunoSEQ multiplex PCR. The DNA gave D and trimming, while V, J and clone size come from that table. The table shows around 230,000 clones, with about nine tenths occurring only once. The V gene is TRBV11-3, the J gene TRBJ1-2; TRBD1 agrees at 9 bases. This sequence was found in a woman aged 40 to 49 with acute COVID-19. Sequencing was performed on PBMCs or T cells enriched from blood (not recorded which). CDR3: CASSLDPGQGNYGYTF. The CDR3 coding sequence is TGTGCCAGCAGCTTAGATCCGGGACAGGGAAACTATGGCTACACCTTC.